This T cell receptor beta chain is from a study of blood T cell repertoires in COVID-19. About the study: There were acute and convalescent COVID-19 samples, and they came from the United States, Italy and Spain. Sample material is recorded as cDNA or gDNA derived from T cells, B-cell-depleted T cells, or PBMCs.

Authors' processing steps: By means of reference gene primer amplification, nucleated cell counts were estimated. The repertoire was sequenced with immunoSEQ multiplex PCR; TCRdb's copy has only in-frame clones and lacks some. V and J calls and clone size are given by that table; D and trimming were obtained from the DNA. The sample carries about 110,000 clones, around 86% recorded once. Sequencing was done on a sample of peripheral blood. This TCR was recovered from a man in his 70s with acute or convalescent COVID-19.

The CDR3 DNA reads TGTGCCAGCAGCTTGATGAGCTCTGGAAACACCATATATTTT. Encoded protein: CASSLMSSGNTIYF. This rearrangement joins TRBV7-9 to TRBJ1-3; no clear D. V lost 3 bases and J lost 0, with 6 bases in between. CDR1 is SEHNR, CDR2 FQNEAQ, per germline (reference sequence). The CDR3 runs to 14 residues.